The T cell receptor beta chain under discussion was sequenced for a study of blood T cell repertoires in COVID-19 (dated by TCRdb to 2018 to 2020). In the study overall: The collaborator samples originated in the United States, Italy and Spain and spanned the acute and convalescent phases of COVID-19. The material from the prospective study consisted of cDNA or gDNA derived from T cells, B-cell-depleted T cells, or PBMCs. The dataset comprised deeply sampled blood TCRbeta repertoires from subjects exposed to, actively infected with, or recovered from COVID-19. The samples were drawn from the first 160 participants of the ongoing ImmuneRACE study and from 1,254 subjects provided by 6 global collaborators. Where HLA class I and class II types were available, the types were taken from metadata supplied by the sample provider, not from assay-based typing. A de-identified subject ID, COVID-19 status, age in years and sex were almost always included in the sample metadata. The repertoires were released in a freely available public database meant as a resource for research on the immune response to SARS-CoV-2.

Participants in the prospective study were enrolled through a virtual design, were aged roughly 18 to 95 years, and lived in fewer than 30 United States geographic areas. Cohort assignment in the prospective study relied on participant-reported clinical history from a screening survey and a study questionnaire. A participant counted as exposed if, within 2 weeks of entering the study, that participant had been in contact with someone who had a PCR-confirmed or clinician-diagnosed COVID-19 case. In the prospective study, whole blood, serum and a nasopharyngeal or oropharyngeal swab were collected from each participant by mobile phlebotomists. Prospective study participants could optionally give additional blood draws and questionnaires over a roughly two-month period. Blood samples from the prospective study were shipped frozen or at room temperature prior to DNA extraction. On this clone itself: Its cognate antigen has yet to be identified. One base away there is no much larger clone; base qualities are not given.

General findings and caveats noted by the study authors: Clinical and demographic metadata were provided uncurated, with the amount varying by source and participant.

The immunoSEQ Assay, a bias-controlled multiplex PCR, was used to amplify TCRbeta CDR3 regions from genomic DNA. The original methods were these. The number of nucleated cells in each sample was estimated by amplification of reference gene primers within the assay. To quantify the absolute abundance of each unique TCRbeta CDR3 rearrangement, sequence reads were collapsed and filtered. For each sample, productive Simpson clonality was calculated by taking the square root of Simpson's diversity index across productive rearrangements. TCRdb took this table from immuneACCESS and kept in-frame rearrangements with V and J called. Such tables lack part of the clones; where checked against another copy, unresolved V genes explain under half of the gap, and the rest is unexplained. That table gives V, J and clone size, and the DNA gave D and trimming. The table for this sample lists about 270,000 clones; approximately 90% of them were counted only once. Less than 3.5% of the sample is held by the ten biggest clonotypes.

The specimen was PBMCs or T cells enriched from blood (not recorded which). This clonotype was sampled from a man aged 40-49 years who had been exposed to COVID-19.

The CDR3 in this case is CASSKEETQYF. The nucleotides read TGTGCCAGCAGCAAGGAGGAGACCCAGTACTTC. The sequence is built from TRBV7-6 and TRBJ2-5, with the D gene not clear enough to name. The germline V gene yields SGHVS for CDR1 and FNYEAQ for CDR2. The CDR3 goes from the cysteine to the phenylalanine over 11 residues. Solely the CDR3 DNA is kept, with 33 bases framed from the first base. Trimming takes 5 bases from V and 5 bases from J, and the germline ends sit 6 bases apart.